What follows are 7 T cell receptor beta chains derived from one specimen sequenced in a study of blood T cell repertoires in COVID-19. TCRdb's copy holds only in-frame clones and misses some; the assay was immunoSEQ multiplex PCR. In the table there are approximately 180,000 clones, approximately 85% of which are singletons. The sequenced material came from peripheral blood. These receptors were collected from a woman at least 80 years old with acute or convalescent COVID-19.

This clone was observed once. The chain links TRBV5-8 to TRBJ1-5; 9 bases map to TRBD1. Germline CDR1 SGHTS, CDR2 YDEGEE. This CDR3 has 13 amino acids. Trimming took 4 bases from V and 5 from J; bases not matched to a gene: 1. DNA of the CDR3: TGTGCCAGCAGCCGACAGGGGGATCAGCCCCAGCATTTT. Protein sequence: CASSRQGDQPQHF.

The CDR3 reads CASSFGTAYLNQPQHF. Here the CDR3 DNA reads TGTGCCAGCAGCTTTGGGACAGCTTACCTCAATCAGCCCCAGCATTTT. The chain joins TRBV5-6 to TRBJ1-5; 7 nucleotides line up with TRBD1. CDR3 length: 16 residues. The germline gives CDR1 SGHDT, CDR2 YYEEEE. V lost 2 bases and J lost 3; bases outside the gene matches: 8.

This rearrangement joins TRBV10-3 to TRBJ1-4; D possibly corresponds to TRBD1 (6 bases). This CDR3 contains 14 residues. The germline V gene has CDR1 ENHRY and CDR2 SYGVKD. V shed 6 bases and J shed 3 bases, with 11 bases lying between them. This chain's CDR3 is CAISAGAANEKLFF. Written as DNA, the CDR3 is TGTGCCATCAGCGCGGGGGCAGCTAATGAAAAACTGTTTTTT.

The chain recombines TRBV19 with TRBJ2-1; perhaps TRBD1 as D (6 bases). The CDR3 length is 18 residues. Germline V lookup: CDR1 LNHDA, CDR2 SQIVND (reference sequence). Between the trimmed V and J ends, which lost 5 bases and 0 bases, there was a span of 20 bases. CDR3 nucleotide sequence: TGTGCCAGTAGTTTCCCAGGGGCAGCACGGAGCTCCTACAATGAGCAGTTCTTC. Encoded protein: CASSFPGAARSSYNEQFF.

This rearrangement joins TRBV19 to TRBJ1-1, with D unclear. The germline V gene encodes CDR1 LNHDA and CDR2 SQIVND (reference sequence). The CDR3 sequence is 14 residues long. Trimming took off 7 bases at V and 1 base at J, with 13 bases between the two ends. The CDR3 loop is CASTTWRGNTEAFF. The CDR3 nucleotides read TGTGCCAGTACTACATGGCGGGGGAACACTGAAGCTTTCTTT.

V usage is TRBV19 and J usage is TRBJ2-1; 9 bases agree with TRBD2. The CDR3 extends over 13 amino acids. The germline CDR1 and CDR2 sequences are LNHDA and SQIVND (reference sequence). The V gene end was trimmed by 5 bases and the J gene end by 6 bases; junction bases not matched to a gene: 2. The CDR3 protein is CASSPGLANEQFF. CDR3 sequence (DNA): TGTGCCAGTAGTCCGGGACTAGCCAATGAGCAGTTCTTC.

This chain connects TRBV10-3 to TRBJ1-1; D possibly corresponds to TRBD1 (6 bases). Per germline, CDR1 ENHRY and CDR2 SYGVKD. CDR3 length: 12 residues. V lost 6 bases to trimming and J lost 7 bases, with 12 bases between them. The CDR3 reads CAISAQGNEAFF. CDR3 nucleotides: TGTGCCATCAGCGCTCAGGGGAATGAAGCTTTCTTT.